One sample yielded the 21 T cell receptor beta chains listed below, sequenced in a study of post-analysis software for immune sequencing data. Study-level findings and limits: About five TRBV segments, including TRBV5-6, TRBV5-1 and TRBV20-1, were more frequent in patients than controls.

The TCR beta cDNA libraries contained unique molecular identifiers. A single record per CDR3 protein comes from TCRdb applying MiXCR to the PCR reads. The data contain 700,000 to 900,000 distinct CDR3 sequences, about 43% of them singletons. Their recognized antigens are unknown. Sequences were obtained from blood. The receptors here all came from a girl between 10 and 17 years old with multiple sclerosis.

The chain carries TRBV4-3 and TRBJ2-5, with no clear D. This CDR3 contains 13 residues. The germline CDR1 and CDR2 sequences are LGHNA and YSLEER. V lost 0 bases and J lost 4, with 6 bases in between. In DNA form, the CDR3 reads TGCGCCAGCAGCCAAGAGTCCGGAGAGACCCAGTACTTC. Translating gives CASSQESGETQYF.

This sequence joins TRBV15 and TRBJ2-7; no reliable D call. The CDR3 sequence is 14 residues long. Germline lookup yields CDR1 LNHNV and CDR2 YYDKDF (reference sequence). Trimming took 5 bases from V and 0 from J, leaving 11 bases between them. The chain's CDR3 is CATSGVGPSYEQYF. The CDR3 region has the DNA TGTGCCACCAGCGGGGTAGGTCCCTCCTACGAGCAGTACTTC.

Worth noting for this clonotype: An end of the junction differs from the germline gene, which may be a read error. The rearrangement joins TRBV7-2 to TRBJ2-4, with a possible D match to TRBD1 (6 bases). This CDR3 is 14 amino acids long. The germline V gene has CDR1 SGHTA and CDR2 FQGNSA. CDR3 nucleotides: TGCGCCAGCAGCTTACGTACAGGGTATGGCATTCAGTACTTC. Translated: CASSLRTGYGIQYF.

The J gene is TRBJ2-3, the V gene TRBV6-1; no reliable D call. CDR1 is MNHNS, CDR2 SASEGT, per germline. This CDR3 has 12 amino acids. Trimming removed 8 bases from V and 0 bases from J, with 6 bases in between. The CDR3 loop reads CASGFSTDTQYF. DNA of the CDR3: TGTGCCAGCGGGTTTAGCACAGATACGCAGTATTTT.

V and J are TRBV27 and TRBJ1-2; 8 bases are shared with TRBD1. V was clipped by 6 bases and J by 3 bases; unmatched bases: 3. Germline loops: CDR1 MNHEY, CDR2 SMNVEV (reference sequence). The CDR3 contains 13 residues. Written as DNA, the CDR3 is TGTGCCAGCAGAGGACAGGGCCACTATGGCTACACCTTC. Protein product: CASRGQGHYGYTF.

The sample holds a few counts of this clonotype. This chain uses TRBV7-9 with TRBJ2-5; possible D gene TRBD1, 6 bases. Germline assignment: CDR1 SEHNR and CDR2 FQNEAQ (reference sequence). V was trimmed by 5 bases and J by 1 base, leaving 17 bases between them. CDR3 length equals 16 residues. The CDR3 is CASSPPRQGLQETQYF. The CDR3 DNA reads TGTGCCAGCAGCCCACCCCGCCAGGGGCTCCAAGAGACCCAGTACTTC.

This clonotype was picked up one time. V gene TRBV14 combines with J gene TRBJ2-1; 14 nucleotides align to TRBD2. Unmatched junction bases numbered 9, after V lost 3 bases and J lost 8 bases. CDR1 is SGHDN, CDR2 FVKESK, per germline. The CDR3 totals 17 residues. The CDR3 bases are TGTGCCAGCAGCCAGGGGACTAGCGGGAGTAGATACCATGAGCAGTTCTTC. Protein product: CASSQGTSGSRYHEQFF. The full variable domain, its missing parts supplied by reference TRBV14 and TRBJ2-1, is EAGVTQFPSHSVIEKGQTVTLRCDPISGHDNLYWYRRVMGKEIKFLLHFVKESKQDESGMPNNRFLAERTGGTYSTLKVQPAELEDSGVYFCASSQGTSGSRYHEQFFGPGTRLTVL.

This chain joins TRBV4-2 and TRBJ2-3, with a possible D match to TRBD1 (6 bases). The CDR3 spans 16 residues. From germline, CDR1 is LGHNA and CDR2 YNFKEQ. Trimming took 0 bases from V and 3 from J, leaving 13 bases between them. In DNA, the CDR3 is TGTGCCAGCAGCCAAGATGGGGACACCCGAACAGATACGCAGTATTTT. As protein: CASSQDGDTRTDTQYF.

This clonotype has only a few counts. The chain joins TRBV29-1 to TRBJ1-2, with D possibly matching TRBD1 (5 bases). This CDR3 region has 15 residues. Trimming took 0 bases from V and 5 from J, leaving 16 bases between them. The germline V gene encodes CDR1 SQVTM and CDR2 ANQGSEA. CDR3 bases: TGCAGCGTTGAAGATGGGGGTAATCGGGGGTATGGCTACACCTTC. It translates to CSVEDGGNRGYGYTF. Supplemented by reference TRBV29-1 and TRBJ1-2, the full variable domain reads SAVISQKPSRDICQRGTSLTIQCQVDSQVTMMFWYRQQPGQSLTLIATANQGSEATYESGFVIDKFPISRPNLTFSTLTVSNMSPEDSSIYLCSVEDGGNRGYGYTFGSGTRLTVV.

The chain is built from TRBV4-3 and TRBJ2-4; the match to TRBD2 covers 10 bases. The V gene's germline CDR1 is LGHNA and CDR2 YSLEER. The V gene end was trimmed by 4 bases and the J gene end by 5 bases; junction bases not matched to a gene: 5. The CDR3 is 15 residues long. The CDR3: CASSPTGLAQNIQYF. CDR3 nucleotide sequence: TGCGCCAGCAGCCCAACGGGACTAGCGCAAAACATTCAGTACTTC.

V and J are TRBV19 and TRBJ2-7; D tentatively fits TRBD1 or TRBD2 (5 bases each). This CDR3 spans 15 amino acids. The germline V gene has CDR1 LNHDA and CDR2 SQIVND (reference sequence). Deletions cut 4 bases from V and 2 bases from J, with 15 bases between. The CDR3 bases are TGTGCCAGTAGTACCTGGGACGGCGGAACCTACGAGCAGTACTTC. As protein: CASSTWDGGTYEQYF.

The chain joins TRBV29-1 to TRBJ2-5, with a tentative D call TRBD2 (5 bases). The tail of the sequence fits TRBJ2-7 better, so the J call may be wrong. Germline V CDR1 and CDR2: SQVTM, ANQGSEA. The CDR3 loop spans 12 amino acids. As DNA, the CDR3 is TGCAGCGTTGGTAATTCGGGGAACGAGCAGTACTTC. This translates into CSVGNSGNEQYF.

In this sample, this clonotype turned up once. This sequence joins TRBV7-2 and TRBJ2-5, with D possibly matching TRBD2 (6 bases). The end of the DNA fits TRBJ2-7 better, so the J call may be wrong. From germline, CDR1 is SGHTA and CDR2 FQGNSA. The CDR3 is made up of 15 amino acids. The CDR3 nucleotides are TGTGCCAGCAGCTTAATTTCCCTCGGGAGCTACGAGCAGTACTTC. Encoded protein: CASSLISLGSYEQYF.

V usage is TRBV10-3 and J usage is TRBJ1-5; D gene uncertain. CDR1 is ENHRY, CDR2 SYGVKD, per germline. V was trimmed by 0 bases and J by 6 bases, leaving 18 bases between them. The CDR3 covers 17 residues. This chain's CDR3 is CAISESRGALSIQPQHF. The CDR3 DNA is TGTGCCATCAGTGAGTCGAGAGGTGCCTTGTCCATTCAGCCCCAGCATTTT.

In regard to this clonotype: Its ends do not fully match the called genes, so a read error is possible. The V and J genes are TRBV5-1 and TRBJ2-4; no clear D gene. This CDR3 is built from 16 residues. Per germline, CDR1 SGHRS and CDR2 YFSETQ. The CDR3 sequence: CASSLASFGAKNIQYF. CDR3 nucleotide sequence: TGCGCCAGCAGTTTGGCCTCGTTTGGAGCCAAAAACATTCAGTACTTC.

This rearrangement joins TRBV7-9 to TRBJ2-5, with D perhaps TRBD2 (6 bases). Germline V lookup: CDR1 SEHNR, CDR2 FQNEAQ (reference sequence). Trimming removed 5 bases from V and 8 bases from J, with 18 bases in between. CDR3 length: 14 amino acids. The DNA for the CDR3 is TGTGCCAGCAGCAAGTCCCGGGGAGGAGACACCCAGTACTTC. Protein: CASSKSRGGDTQYF.

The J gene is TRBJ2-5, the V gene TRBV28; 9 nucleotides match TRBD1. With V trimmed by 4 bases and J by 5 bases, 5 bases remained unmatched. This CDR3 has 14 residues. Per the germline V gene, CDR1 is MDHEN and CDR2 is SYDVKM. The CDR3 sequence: CASSSHRGLETQYF. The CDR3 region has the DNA TGTGCCAGCAGTTCCCACAGGGGGCTGGAGACCCAGTACTTC. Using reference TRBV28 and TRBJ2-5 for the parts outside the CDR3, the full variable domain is DVKVTQSSRYLVKRTGEKVFLECVQDMDHENMFWYRQDPGLGLRLIYFSYDVKMKEKGDIPEGYSVSREKKERFSLILESASTNQTSMYLCASSSHRGLETQYFGPGTRLLVL.

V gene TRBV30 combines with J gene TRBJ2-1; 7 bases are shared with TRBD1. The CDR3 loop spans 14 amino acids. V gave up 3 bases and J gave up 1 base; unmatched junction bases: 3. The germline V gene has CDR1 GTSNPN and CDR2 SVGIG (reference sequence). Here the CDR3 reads CAWRADRSYNEQFF. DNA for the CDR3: TGTGCCTGGAGAGCGGACAGGTCCTACAATGAGCAGTTCTTC.

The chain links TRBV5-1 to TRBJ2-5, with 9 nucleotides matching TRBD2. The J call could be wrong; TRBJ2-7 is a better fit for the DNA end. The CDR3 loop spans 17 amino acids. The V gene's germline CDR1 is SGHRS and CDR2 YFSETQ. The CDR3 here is CASSLGGSGSPIYEQYF. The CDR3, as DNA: TGCGCCAGCAGCTTGGGTGGTAGCGGGAGCCCAATTTACGAGCAGTACTTC.

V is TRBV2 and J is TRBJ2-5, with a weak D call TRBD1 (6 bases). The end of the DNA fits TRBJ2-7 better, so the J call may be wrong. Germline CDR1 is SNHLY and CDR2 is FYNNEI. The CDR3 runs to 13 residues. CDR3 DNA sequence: TGTGCCAGCATAGACAGGAACTACTACGAGCAGTACTTC. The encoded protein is CASIDRNYYEQYF.

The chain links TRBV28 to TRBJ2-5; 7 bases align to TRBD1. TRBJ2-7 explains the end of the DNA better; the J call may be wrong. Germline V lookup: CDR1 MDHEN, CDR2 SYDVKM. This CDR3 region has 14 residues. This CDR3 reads CASHSPGQLAEQYF. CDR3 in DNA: TGTGCCAGCCATTCTCCGGGACAGCTCGCCGAGCAGTACTTC.